This section outlines one T cell receptor beta chain sequence together with its context. Its antigen remains unknown. The sample belongs to a study of shared clonotypes between healthy human individuals. Study-wide results and limits: Around 5% of naive CD4 clonotypes were common to a handful of donors.

V gave up 11 bases and J gave up 4 bases, with 20 bases separating them. Per the germline V gene, CDR1 is ENHRY and CDR2 is SYGVKD. The CDR3 length is 14 residues. Data came from immunoSEQ multiplex PCR; TCRdb stores just in-frame clones and leaves some out. The sample comprises about 2.4 million clones, 93% of which are singletons, and around 0.37% rests with the top ten. The sample comprised naive CD4+ T cells from PBMCs. The subset: CD45RA+ positively selected. This TCR was recovered from a man between 18 and 35 years old in good health. Some clones in this sample may be carry-over from other donors' samples. The gene calls are TRBV10-3 and TRBJ2-5, with D perhaps given as TRBD1 or TRBD2 (5 bases each). CDR3 sequence reads: CAVRVGAGGETQYF. The CDR3 bases are TGTGCCGTGAGAGTGGGCGCTGGGGGAGAGACCCAGTACTTC.